Shown below are 20 T cell receptor beta chains from a single sample sequenced in a study of cytomegalovirus exposure and HLA in healthy donors. PCR primers comprised 60 Vbeta and 13 Jbeta primers. Sequencing was performed with immunoSEQ multiplex PCR; in TCRdb, only in-frame clones are kept and a portion is missing. The profile shows roughly 100,000 clones, approximately 72% of them singletons. What was sequenced was PBMCs. These receptors came from a man aged 25 to 40 in good health and CMV-seronegative.

The V and J genes are TRBV4-3 and TRBJ2-1, with 8 bases identical to TRBD2. CDR3 length: 16 residues. Per germline, CDR1 LGHNA and CDR2 YSLEER. With 4 bases clipped from V and 9 bases from J, the junction kept 14 bases outside the gene matches. As DNA, the CDR3 is TGCGCCAGCAGCCCAGAGGCGGGAGGAGTGCCGACTGAGCAGTTCTTC. The encoded protein is CASSPEAGGVPTEQFF.

In its sample, this clone was seen once. This rearrangement joins TRBV6-6 to TRBJ1-4; D is unclear. The V gene's germline CDR1 is MNHNY and CDR2 SVGAGI (reference sequence). V was pared by 5 bases and J by 8 bases, with 9 bases between. The CDR3 totals 12 residues. The CDR3 sequence is CASSLTREKLFF. CDR3 sequence (DNA): TGTGCCAGCAGTCTAACGCGGGAAAAACTGTTTTTT.

CDR3 sequence reads: CASRGTPEVAEAFF. In nucleotides, the CDR3 is TGTGCCAGCCGGGGGACCCCAGAGGTGGCTGAAGCTTTCTTT. The chain is built from TRBV6-5 and TRBJ1-1; possible D gene TRBD1, 5 bases. The CDR3 contains 14 residues. Germline V lookup: CDR1 MNHEY, CDR2 SVGAGI. V lost 8 bases to trimming and J lost 6 bases, with 19 bases between them.

V usage is TRBV25-1 and J usage is TRBJ1-6; possible D gene TRBD1, 5 bases. The CDR3 runs to 15 residues. Per germline, CDR1 MGHDK and CDR2 SYGVNS. The V and J ends lost 4 bases and 5 bases respectively, with 12 bases between them. For the CDR3, the DNA is TGTGCCAGCAGTGCAGGGTTTTTCGATAATTCACCCCTCCACTTT. Amino acid sequence: CASSAGFFDNSPLHF.

The chain recombines TRBV19 with TRBJ2-1; TRBD2 aligns across 7 bases. This CDR3 is 15 amino acids long. V trimming: 4 bases; J trimming: 3 bases; junction bases outside the gene matches: 6. Germline lookup yields CDR1 LNHDA and CDR2 SQIVND (reference sequence). CDR3 nucleotides: TGTGCCAGTAGTAATAGCGGGTCGAGCTACAATGAGCAGTTCTTC. It encodes CASSNSGSSYNEQFF. The full variable domain, rest sourced from reference TRBV19 and TRBJ2-1, is DGGITQSPKYLFRKEGQNVTLSCEQNLNHDAMYWYRQDPGQGLRLIYYSQIVNDFQKGDIAEGYSVSREKKESFPLTVTSAQKNPTAFYLCASSNSGSSYNEQFFGPGTRLTVL.

Note on this clone: This sample includes further DNA sequences coding for the same CDR3. This sequence joins TRBV4-2 and TRBJ1-2; D is uncertain. The ends were cut back, 3 bases at V and 5 bases at J, with 16 bases in the middle. Germline-derived CDR1 and CDR2 are LGHNA and YNFKEQ. CDR3 length: 15 amino acids. The CDR3 nucleotides are TGTGCCAGCAGCCAGAGGTCAGGTGCGGGGTATGGCTACACCTTC. Its translation: CASSQRSGAGYGYTF.

The gene calls are TRBV7-2 and TRBJ2-7; TRBD2 agrees at 14 bases. CDR1 is SGHTA, CDR2 FQGNSA, per germline. The CDR3 covers 15 residues. Trimming cost V 5 bases and J 3 bases; bases outside gene matches: 3. The CDR3 loop is CASSKGLAGDYEQYF. The DNA for the CDR3 is TGTGCCAGCAGCAAGGGACTAGCGGGAGACTACGAGCAGTACTTC.

V and J are TRBV6-1 and TRBJ2-7; 9 nucleotides align to TRBD2. This CDR3 has 13 amino acids. Germline V gene sequence: CDR1 MNHNS, CDR2 SASEGT. With V trimmed by 7 bases and J by 2 bases, 3 bases remained unmatched. The CDR3 loop is CASMERGAYEQYF. The CDR3 nucleotides read TGTGCCAGCATGGAGCGGGGGGCCTACGAGCAGTACTTC.

J is TRBJ1-4 and V is TRBV7-8; TRBD1 is a possible D gene (5 bases). The V end lost 1 base, the J end lost 10 bases, and 16 bases lay between the germline ends. CDR1 and CDR2 (germline): SGHVS, FQNEAQ. This CDR3 spans 15 amino acids. This CDR3 is CASSLGGGRSGKLFF. The CDR3 nucleotides read TGTGCCAGCAGCTTAGGGGGGGGTCGTAGTGGAAAACTGTTTTTT.

The chain combines TRBV30 with TRBJ1-2; perhaps TRBD1 as D (5 bases). Germline-derived CDR1 and CDR2 are GTSNPN and SVGIG (reference sequence). This CDR3 spans 14 amino acids. Deletions cut 2 bases from V and 4 bases from J, with 14 bases between. The CDR3 DNA reads as TGTGCCTGGAGTAGTAGTAACGGGGGCTATGGCTACACCTTC. This translates into CAWSSSNGGYGYTF.

V and J are TRBV15 and TRBJ2-7; TRBD2 matches 11 bases. This CDR3 has 16 amino acids. The V gene end was trimmed by 1 base and the J gene end by 3 bases; junction bases not matched to a gene: 5. In germline, CDR1 is LNHNV, CDR2 YYDKDF (reference sequence). CDR3 in DNA: TGTGCCACCAGCAGAGGGATAGGACTAGCGGGCTACGAGCAGTACTTC. Encoded protein: CATSRGIGLAGYEQYF.

The chain joins TRBV5-1 to TRBJ2-7, with 9 bases that match TRBD1. In germline, CDR1 is SGHRS, CDR2 YFSETQ. This CDR3 has 15 residues. V lost 4 bases to trimming and J lost 3 bases; unmatched junction nucleotides: 8. The CDR3 protein is CASSITGQGRYEQYF. In nucleotides, the CDR3 is TGCGCCAGCAGCATCACGGGACAGGGACGCTACGAGCAGTACTTC.

This rearrangement joins TRBV7-2 to TRBJ2-5; 12 nucleotides align to TRBD2. V lost 1 base, J lost 0 bases, and 6 bases stayed unmatched. This CDR3 region has 18 residues. Germline V lookup: CDR1 SGHTA, CDR2 FQGNSA. In DNA, the CDR3 is TGTGCCAGCAGCTTAGAACTAGCGGGGGGCCCGTACCAAGAGACCCAGTACTTC. It codes for CASSLELAGGPYQETQYF.

This chain uses TRBV4-3 with TRBJ2-1; D perhaps matches TRBD2 (6 bases). This CDR3 is 14 amino acids long. CDR1 and CDR2 from the germline V gene are LGHNA and YSLEER. The ends were cut back, 0 bases at V and 6 bases at J, with 9 bases in the middle. The CDR3 sequence is CASSQEGGANEQFF. In DNA, the CDR3 is TGCGCCAGCAGCCAAGAAGGAGGGGCCAATGAGCAGTTCTTC.

V is TRBV9 and J is TRBJ2-3; TRBD2 matches at 12 bases. This CDR3 region has 17 residues. Germline CDR1 is SGDLS and CDR2 is YYNGEE. Unmatched junction bases numbered 9, after V lost 4 bases and J lost 3 bases. The DNA for the CDR3 is TGTGCCAGCAGCTCACGACTAGCGGGAGTCATGACAGATACGCAGTATTTT. Translated: CASSSRLAGVMTDTQYF. Variable domain in full (rest from reference TRBV9 and TRBJ2-3): DSGVTQTPKHLITATGQRVTLRCSPRSGDLSVYWYQQSLDQGLQFLIQYYNGEERAKGNILERFSAQQFPDLHSELNLSSLELGDSALYFCASSSRLAGVMTDTQYFGPGTRLTVL.

The chain recombines TRBV18 with TRBJ1-1; a possible D gene is TRBD1 (6 bases). CDR1 KGHSH and CDR2 LQKENI come from the germline V gene. Trimming cost V 0 bases and J 2 bases, with 13 bases left between them. The CDR3 totals 16 residues. This chain's CDR3 is CASSPPRQARNTEAFF. The CDR3 DNA reads TGTGCCAGCTCACCACCGAGACAGGCCAGAAACACTGAAGCTTTCTTT. Drawing the rest from reference TRBV18 and TRBJ1-1, the complete variable domain is NAGVMQNPRHLVRRRGQEARLRCSPMKGHSHVYWYRQLPEEGLKFMVYLQKENIIDESGMPKERFSAEFPKEGPSILRIQQVVRGDSAAYFCASSPPRQARNTEAFFGQGTRLTVV.

The chain joins TRBV5-1 to TRBJ2-3; 8 nucleotides agree with TRBD2. The CDR3 spans 14 residues. Germline CDR1 is SGHRS and CDR2 is YFSETQ. V trimming: 6 bases; J trimming: 5 bases; junction bases outside the gene matches: 8. CDR3 in amino acids: CASNPGGVRDTQYF. DNA of the CDR3: TGCGCCAGCAATCCCGGGGGGGTCCGAGATACGCAGTATTTT.

This clone was recorded a few times. This chain joins TRBV5-8 and TRBJ1-1; 10 nucleotides align to TRBD1. Germline trimming cut 0 bases from V and 5 bases from J; bases unmatched to any gene: 7. The CDR3 is 16 residues long. The germline V gene encodes CDR1 SGHTS and CDR2 YDEGEE. CDR3 region: CASSLDSGQGWTEAFF. CDR3 nucleotide sequence: TGTGCCAGCAGCTTGGATTCGGGACAGGGGTGGACTGAAGCTTTCTTT.

This chain connects TRBV7-2 to TRBJ1-3, with D maybe TRBD1 (5 bases). The CDR3 covers 16 residues. Germline loops: CDR1 SGHTA, CDR2 FQGNSA. V was shortened by 2 bases and J by 4 bases, with 15 bases between the two germline ends. The CDR3 sequence: CASSLQGGGLGNTIYF. In DNA form, the CDR3 reads TGTGCCAGCAGCTTACAGGGAGGAGGACTAGGAAACACCATATATTTT.

This clone occurred once. The chain links TRBV10-2 to TRBJ1-5; 10 bases align to TRBD1. The CDR3 is 14 amino acids. The junction had 6 bases not matched to a gene; V was cut back by 7 bases and J by 6 bases. Germline CDR1 reads WSHSY; CDR2 reads SAAADI. Here the CDR3 reads CASNSGTGVQPQHF. CDR3 in DNA: TGCGCCAGCAATTCCGGGACAGGGGTTCAGCCCCAGCATTTT.